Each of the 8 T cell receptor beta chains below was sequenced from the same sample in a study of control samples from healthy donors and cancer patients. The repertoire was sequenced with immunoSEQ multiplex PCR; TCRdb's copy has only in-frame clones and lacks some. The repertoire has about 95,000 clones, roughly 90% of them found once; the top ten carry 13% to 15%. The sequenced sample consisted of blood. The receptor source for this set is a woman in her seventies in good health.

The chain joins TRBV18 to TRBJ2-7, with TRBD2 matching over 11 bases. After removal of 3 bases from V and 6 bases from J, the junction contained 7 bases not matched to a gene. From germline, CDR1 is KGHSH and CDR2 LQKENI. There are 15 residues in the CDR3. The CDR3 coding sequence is TGTGCCAGCTCACCTAGCGGGAGGGCCTTTGGCGAGCAGTACTTC. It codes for CASSPSGRAFGEQYF.

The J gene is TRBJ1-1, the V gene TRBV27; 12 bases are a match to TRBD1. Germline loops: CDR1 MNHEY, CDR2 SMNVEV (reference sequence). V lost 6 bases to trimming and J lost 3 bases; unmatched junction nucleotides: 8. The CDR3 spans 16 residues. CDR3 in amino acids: CASSLGQGARHTEAFF. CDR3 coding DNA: TGTGCCAGCAGCCTGGGACAGGGGGCGAGGCACACTGAAGCTTTCTTT.

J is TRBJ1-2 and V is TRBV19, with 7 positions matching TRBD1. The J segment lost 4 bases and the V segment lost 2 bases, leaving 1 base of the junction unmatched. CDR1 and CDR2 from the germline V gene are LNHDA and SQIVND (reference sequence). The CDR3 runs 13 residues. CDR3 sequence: CASSIRTGYGYTF. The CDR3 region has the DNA TGTGCCAGTAGTATACGGACAGGCTATGGCTACACCTTC.

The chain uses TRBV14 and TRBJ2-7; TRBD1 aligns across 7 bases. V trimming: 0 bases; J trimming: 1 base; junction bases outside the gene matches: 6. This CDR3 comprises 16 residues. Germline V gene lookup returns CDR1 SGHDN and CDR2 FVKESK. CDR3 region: CASSQETGRISYEQYF. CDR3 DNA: TGTGCCAGCAGCCAAGAGACAGGGCGCATATCCTACGAGCAGTACTTC.

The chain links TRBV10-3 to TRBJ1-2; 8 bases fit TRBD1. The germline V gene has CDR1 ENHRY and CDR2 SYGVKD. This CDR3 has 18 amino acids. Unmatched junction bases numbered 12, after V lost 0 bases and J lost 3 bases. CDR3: CAISESPGTGSMDYGYTF. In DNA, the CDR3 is TGTGCCATCAGTGAGTCGCCCGGGACAGGAAGTATGGACTATGGCTACACCTTC.

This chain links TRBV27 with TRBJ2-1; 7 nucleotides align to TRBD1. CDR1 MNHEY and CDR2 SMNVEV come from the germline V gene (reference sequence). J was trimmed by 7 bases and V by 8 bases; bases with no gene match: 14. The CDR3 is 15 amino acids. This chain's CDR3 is CASFLLRGQGNEQFF. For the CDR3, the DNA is TGTGCCAGCTTCCTCCTGAGGGGGCAAGGGAATGAGCAGTTCTTC.

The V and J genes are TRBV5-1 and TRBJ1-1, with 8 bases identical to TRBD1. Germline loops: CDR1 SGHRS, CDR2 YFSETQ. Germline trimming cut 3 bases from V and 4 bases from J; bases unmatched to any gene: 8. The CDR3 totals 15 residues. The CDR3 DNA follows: TGCGCCAGCAGCTCCTTCACCCAGGGGGCCACTGAAGCTTTCTTT. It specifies CASSSFTQGATEAFF.

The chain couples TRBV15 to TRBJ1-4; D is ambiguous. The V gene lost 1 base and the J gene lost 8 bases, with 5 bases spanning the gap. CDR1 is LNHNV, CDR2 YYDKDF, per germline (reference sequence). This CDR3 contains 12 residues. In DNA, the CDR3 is TGTGCCACCAGCAGAGGGAAGGAAAAACTGTTTTTT. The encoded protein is CATSRGKEKLFF.